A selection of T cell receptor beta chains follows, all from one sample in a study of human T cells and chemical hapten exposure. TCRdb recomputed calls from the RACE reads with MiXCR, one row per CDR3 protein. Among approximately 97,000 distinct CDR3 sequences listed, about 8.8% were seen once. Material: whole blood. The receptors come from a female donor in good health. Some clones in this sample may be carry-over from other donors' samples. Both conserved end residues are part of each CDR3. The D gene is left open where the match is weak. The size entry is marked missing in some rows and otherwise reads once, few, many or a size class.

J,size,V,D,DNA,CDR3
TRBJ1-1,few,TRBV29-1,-,TGCAGCGTTGATGCGGGAGTGAACACTGAAGCTTTCTTT,CSVDAGVNTEAFF
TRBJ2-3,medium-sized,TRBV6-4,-,TGTGCCAGCAGTGCAACATCAGGGTCAGATACGCAGTATTTT,CASSATSGSDTQYF
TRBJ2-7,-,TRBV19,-,TGTGCCAGTACACCCGGGGGCTACCTCCGGGACGAGCAGTACTTC,CASTPGGYLRDEQYF
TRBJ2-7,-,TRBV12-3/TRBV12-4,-,TGTGCCAGCAGTTCCCCAGGAGGGAGTTCCTCCTACGAGCAGTACTTC,CASSSPGGSSSYEQYF
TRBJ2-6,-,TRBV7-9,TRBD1,TGTGCCAGCAGCTTCCCGACAGGGGGCCCGGGCTCTGGGGCCAACGTCCTGACTTTC,CASSFPTGGPGSGANVLTF
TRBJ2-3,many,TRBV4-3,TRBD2,TGCGCCAGCAGCCAAGCGCAACTAGCGGGGATCACAGATACGCAGTATTTT,CASSQAQLAGITDTQYF
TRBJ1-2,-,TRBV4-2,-,TGTGCCAGCCGAGATAAGGGGCCCTTCTACTATGGCTACACCTTC,CASRDKGPFYYGYTF
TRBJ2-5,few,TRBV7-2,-,TGTGCCAGCAGCTTAATATCAGAGACCCAGTACTTC,CASSLISETQYF
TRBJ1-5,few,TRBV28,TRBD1,TGTGCCAGCAAACCGGGGGACAGGGAACAGCCCCAGCATTTT,CASKPGDREQPQHF
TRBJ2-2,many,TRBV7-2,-,TGTGCCAGCAGCACCACACGAGCCGGGAACACCGGGGAGCTGTTTTTT,CASSTTRAGNTGELFF
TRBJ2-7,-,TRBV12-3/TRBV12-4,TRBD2,TGTGCCAGCACCCCCGGGGGGGGACTAGCGGGGAACGAGCAGTACTTC,CASTPGGGLAGNEQYF
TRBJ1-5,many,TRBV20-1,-,TGCAGTGCTTATAGAGCCACAGGGACCTTTAGCAATCAGCCCCAGCATTTT,CSAYRATGTFSNQPQHF
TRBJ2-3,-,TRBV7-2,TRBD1,TGTGCCAGCAGCTCAGAGGGGACAGCCACAGATACGCAGTATTTT,CASSSEGTATDTQYF
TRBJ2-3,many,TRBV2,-,TGTGCCAGCAGTGATGTCCTGCGGCGACTAGGTCAGGATACGCAGTATTTT,CASSDVLRRLGQDTQYF
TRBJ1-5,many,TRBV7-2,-,TGTGCCAGCAGCTTTGATAGCAATCAGCCCCAGCATTTT,CASSFDSNQPQHF
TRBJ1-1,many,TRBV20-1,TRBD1,TGCAGTGCTTTCACAGGGGCCGTTGAAGCTTTCTTT,CSAFTGAVEAFF
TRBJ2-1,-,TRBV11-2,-,TGTGCCAGCAGCCAACACTGGACCCGCTACAATGAGCAGTTCTTC,CASSQHWTRYNEQFF
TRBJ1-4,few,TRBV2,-,TGTGCCAGCAGTGAAAGTGGAGTCGTTGAAAAACTGTTTTTT,CASSESGVVEKLFF
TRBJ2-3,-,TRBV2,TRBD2,TGTGCCAGCAGTGGCGGACTAGCGGGCACAGATACGCAGTATTTT,CASSGGLAGTDTQYF
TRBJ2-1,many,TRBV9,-,TGTGCCAGCAGCGTAGATGGAGGACCGTCCTACAATGAGCAGTTCTTC,CASSVDGGPSYNEQFF
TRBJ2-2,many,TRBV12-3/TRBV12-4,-,TGTGCCATCAGGGAAGGAGCGAACACCGGGGAGCTGTTTTTT,CAIREGANTGELFF
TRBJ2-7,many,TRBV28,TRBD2,TGTGCCAGCAGCACTAGCGCGATTACTAGCGGGGCCGTATACGAGCAGTACTTC,CASSTSAITSGAVYEQYF
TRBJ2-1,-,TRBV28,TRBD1,TGTGCCAGCAGTTTAGCGGGACAGGGGGTCAATAGCGGAGCCTACAATGAGCAGTTCTTC,CASSLAGQGVNSGAYNEQFF
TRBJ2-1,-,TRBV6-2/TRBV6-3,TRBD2,TGTGCCAGCAGTTACTCAGGGACTAGTAATGAGCAGTTCTTC,CASSYSGTSNEQFF
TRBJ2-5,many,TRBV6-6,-,TGTGCCAGCAGTTACACCCCGGGGGCGGGGGAAGAGACCCAGTACTTC,CASSYTPGAGEETQYF
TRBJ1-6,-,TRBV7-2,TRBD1,TGTGCCAGCAGCTCGGGGACAGCCTATAATTCACCCCTCCACTTT,CASSSGTAYNSPLHF
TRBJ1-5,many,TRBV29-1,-,TGCAGCGTTGGAGAGACAAATCAGCCCCAGCATTTT,CSVGETNQPQHF
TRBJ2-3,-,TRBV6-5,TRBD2,TGTGCCAGCAGTTATGCTAGCGGGAGCACAGATACGCAGTATTTT,CASSYASGSTDTQYF
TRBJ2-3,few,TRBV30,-,TGTGCCTGGAGTGTACTTCCGCGGGACACAGATACGCAGTATTTT,CAWSVLPRDTDTQYF
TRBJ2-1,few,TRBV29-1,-,TGCAGCGTTGAATACGGGGAATCCTACAATGAGCAGTTCTTC,CSVEYGESYNEQFF
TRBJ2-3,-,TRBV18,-,TGTGCCAACTCATCCTTTAGTCCCCCAGATACGCAGTATTTT,CANSSFSPPDTQYF
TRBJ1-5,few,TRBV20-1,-,TGCAGTGCTATCGGGGATGGCAATCAGCCCCAGCATTTT,CSAIGDGNQPQHF
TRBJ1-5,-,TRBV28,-,TGTGCCAGCAGTTCCGGGACTAGCAATCAGCCCCAGCATTTT,CASSSGTSNQPQHF
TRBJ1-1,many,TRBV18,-,TGTGCCAGCTCAAGACAGGATGGAACTGAAGCTTTCTTT,CASSRQDGTEAFF
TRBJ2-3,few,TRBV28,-,TGTGCCAGCACGGGTTTAACAGGGTCGGATACGCAGTATTTT,CASTGLTGSDTQYF
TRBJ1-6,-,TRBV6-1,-,TGTGCCTCTCGAGGAACAGGGAGCTCCTATAATTCACCCCTCCACTTT,CASRGTGSSYNSPLHF
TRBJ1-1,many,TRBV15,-,TGTGCCACCAGCAGAGGCAGGGACTATTTGAGCACTGAAGCTTTCTTT,CATSRGRDYLSTEAFF
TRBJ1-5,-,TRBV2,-,TGTGCCAGCAGTGAAGGGATGAGGGGCAATCAGCCCCAGCATTTT,CASSEGMRGNQPQHF
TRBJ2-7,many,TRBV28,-,TGTGCCAGCAGGGCGACCGCTAGGAGCTCCTACGAGCAGTACTTC,CASRATARSSYEQYF
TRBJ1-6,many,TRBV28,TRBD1,TGTGCCAGCAGCCACCGGGACAGTTATAATTCACCCCTCCACTTT,CASSHRDSYNSPLHF
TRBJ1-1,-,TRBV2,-,TGTGCCAGCAGCACGTTATTAGGAGCTTTCTTT,CASSTLLGAFF
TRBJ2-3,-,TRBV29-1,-,TGCAGCGTTCTTAGCGTGAGCACAGATACGCAGTATTTT,CSVLSVSTDTQYF
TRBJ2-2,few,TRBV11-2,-,TGTGCCAGCAGCTTAGGTCCGAACACCGGGGAGCTGTTTTTT,CASSLGPNTGELFF
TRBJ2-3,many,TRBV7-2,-,TGTGCCAGCAGCCGCAGAGATACGCAGTATTTT,CASSRRDTQYF
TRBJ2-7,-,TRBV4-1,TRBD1,TGCGCCAGCAGCCAAGAGGGCCTGGGGACAGCCTACGAGCAGTACTTC,CASSQEGLGTAYEQYF
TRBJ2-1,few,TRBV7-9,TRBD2,TGTGCCAGCGAACTAGCGGGAACCACAAATGAGCAGTTCTTC,CASELAGTTNEQFF
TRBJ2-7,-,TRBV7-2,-,TGTGCCAGCAGCTTCGCTGGGTTCTACGAGCAGTACTTC,CASSFAGFYEQYF
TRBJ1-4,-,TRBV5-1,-,TGCGCCAGCAGCTTGGGCAGTTCGGGCGGTAATGAAAAACTGTTTTTT,CASSLGSSGGNEKLFF
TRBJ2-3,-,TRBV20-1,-,TGCAGTCCTTCAAGCACAGATACGCAGTATTTT,CSPSSTDTQYF
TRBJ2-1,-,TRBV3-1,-,TGTGCCAGCGGGGTGGGGGCCAAGAACAATGAGCAGTTCTTC,CASGVGAKNNEQFF
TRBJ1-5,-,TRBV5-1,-,TGCGCCAGCAGCTTGTCAGGGGATCAGCCCCAGCATTTT,CASSLSGDQPQHF
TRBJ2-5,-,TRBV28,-,TGTGCCAGCAGTTTATCCCTTCGAGAGACCCAGTACTTC,CASSLSLRETQYF
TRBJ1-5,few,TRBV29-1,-,TGCAGCGTTGCGGGAATAAATAGCAATCAGCCCCAGCATTTT,CSVAGINSNQPQHF